The 9 T cell receptor beta chains listed next were all sequenced from one sample in a study of blood T cells in healthy people across ages. Then a second PCR, running about 7 to 11 cycles, was carried out with a sample-barcoded 5' primer and a J-beta primer mix. Using its own MiXCR run on the 5' RACE reads, TCRdb lists one record per CDR3 protein. The sample consists of roughly 550,000 distinct CDR3 sequences, approximately 25% of them appearing once. In addition, the sample was reused for a study of T cells of mothers and their children.

Material for sequencing was blood. Receptors originate from a boy aged 5-17 years in good health.

V gene TRBV7-2 combines with J gene TRBJ2-5; D unresolved. V lost 1 base and J lost 7, with 7 bases in between. Germline V gene data show CDR1 as SGHTA and CDR2 as FQGNSA. CDR3 length: 12 amino acids. The CDR3, as DNA: TGTGCCAGCAGCTTAGAGTCTGGGACCCAGTACTTC. Translated: CASSLESGTQYF.

This clonotype was recorded a few times. As DNA, the CDR3 is TGCAGTGCTAGAGGGGGGACTAGCGGGAGGGCCTCTGAGCAGTTCTTC. Amino acid sequence: CSARGGTSGRASEQFF. The chain couples TRBV20-1 to TRBJ2-1, with TRBD2 matching 16 bases. Looked up from germline, CDR1 is DFQATT and CDR2 is SNEGSKA (reference sequence). The CDR3 contains 16 residues. The V and J ends lost 1 base and 9 bases, in that order; junction bases with no gene match: 6.

At least ten counts were recorded for this clonotype. The V gene is TRBV29-1, the J gene TRBJ2-5, with TRBD2 as a possible D gene (5 bases). This CDR3 region has 14 residues. Germline V gives CDR1 SQVTM, CDR2 ANQGSEA. V was pared by 7 bases and J by 2 bases, with 17 bases between. CDR3 in DNA: TGCAGCGGTAACAACCCCTCGGGACAAGAGACCCAGTACTTC. It encodes CSGNNPSGQETQYF. The complete variable domain, with remaining parts taken from reference TRBV29-1 and TRBJ2-5, reads SAVISQKPSRDICQRGTSLTIQCQVDSQVTMMFWYRQQPGQSLTLIATANQGSEATYESGFVIDKFPISRPNLTFSTLTVSNMSPEDSSIYLCSGNNPSGQETQYFGPGTRLLVL.

This clonotype was counted between two and nine times. The rearrangement uses TRBV7-9 and TRBJ2-5; tentative D call: TRBD1 (6 bases). V dropped 4 bases and J dropped 5 bases, with 14 bases sitting between them. The CDR3 loop spans 14 amino acids. Germline CDR1 is SEHNR and CDR2 is FQNEAQ (reference sequence). In nucleotides, the CDR3 is TGTGCCAGCAGCTCAATACAGGGAGAGGAGACCCAGTACTTC. It yields the protein CASSSIQGEETQYF.

The sample holds many counts of this clonotype. The genes are TRBV28 and TRBJ2-2, with D maybe TRBD1 (6 bases). The CDR3 is made up of 13 amino acids. The V end was cut by 6 bases, the J end by 2 bases, with 7 bases between. In germline, CDR1 is MDHEN, CDR2 SYDVKM. CDR3 sequence: CASRDRNTGELFF. The CDR3, as DNA: TGTGCCAGCAGGGACAGAAACACCGGGGAGCTGTTTTTT.

In this sample, this clonotype turned up a few times. V and J are TRBV6-6 and TRBJ1-1; maybe TRBD1 (5 bases). Trimming shortened V by 8 bases and J by 4 bases, and 14 bases separated the two germline ends. CDR1 is MNHNY, CDR2 SVGAGI, per germline (reference sequence). The CDR3 sequence is 13 residues long. This chain's CDR3 is CASLEGRFTEAFF. DNA of the CDR3: TGTGCCAGCTTGGAGGGGCGGTTCACTGAAGCTTTCTTT.

CDR3 sequence: CASSPGSIYGYTF. The CDR3 coding sequence is TGCGCCAGCAGCCCCGGGAGTATCTATGGCTACACCTTC. This sequence joins TRBV5-1 and TRBJ1-2, with D unresolved. Trimming pared 4 bases from V and 4 bases from J, leaving 11 bases between. The CDR3 totals 13 residues. The V gene's germline CDR1 is SGHRS and CDR2 YFSETQ.

V is TRBV13 and J is TRBJ1-1; unclear D gene. The V and J ends lost 3 bases and 0 bases respectively, with 11 bases between them. The CDR3 has 15 amino acids. Germline loops: CDR1 PRHDT, CDR2 FYEKMQ (reference sequence). CDR3 protein: CASSLVVGLNTEAFF. CDR3 bases: TGTGCCAGCAGCTTGGTTGTGGGCTTGAACACTGAAGCTTTCTTT.

The J gene is TRBJ2-5, the V gene TRBV29-1, with TRBD1 matching over 7 bases. Germline trimming cut 4 bases from V and 6 bases from J; bases unmatched to any gene: 5. Germline V lookup: CDR1 SQVTM, CDR2 ANQGSEA. The length of the CDR3 is 12 residues. The CDR3 DNA sequence: TGCAGCGTTGGACAGGGTGGGAAGACCCAGTACTTC. Protein sequence: CSVGQGGKTQYF.